This T cell receptor (beta chain) stems from a study of blood T cell repertoires in COVID-19. Across the whole study: T cells, B-cell-depleted T cells, or PBMCs provided the cDNA or gDNA that served as material.

Using immunoSEQ multiplex PCR, the repertoire was profiled, and TCRdb retains in-frame clones only, with some absent. The sample includes roughly 25,000 clones, about 90% of them seen just once. Trimming took off 0 bases at V and 1 base at J, with 4 bases between the two ends. CDR1 is SGDLS and CDR2 is YYNGEE in the germline V gene. The CDR3 consists of 14 residues. Sample: peripheral blood. The TCR was taken from a human donor in a cohort sampled during active COVID-19. The rearrangement joins TRBV9 to TRBJ2-2; no clear D gene. The chain's CDR3 is CASSVELNTGELFF. DNA for the CDR3: TGTGCCAGCAGCGTAGAACTGAACACCGGGGAGCTGTTTTTT.